This T cell receptor (beta chain) was captured by sequencing in a study of shared clonotypes between healthy human individuals. Study-wide results and caveats: There were few donors, and this limited the genetic and exposure-history diversity represented. All-four-donor shared clonotypes had higher generation probabilities than non-shared clonotypes did.

Each of the donors was a healthy adult who was HIV-negative and had not had a recent acute infection or vaccination. Splitting of CD4+ cells produced CD45RA+ naive and CD45RA-negative memory subsets. Some clones are missing from TCRdb's copy, which holds only in-frame ones; the method was immunoSEQ multiplex PCR. This sample has about 1 million clones; around 76% occur once, and the top ten carry approximately 1.3%. This clone was seen only a few times. Its antigen is undetermined. The material sequenced was memory CD4+ T cells sorted from blood. The subset here: CD45RA-negative fraction. The sequence was collected from a young man in good health.

DNA of the CDR3: TGTGCCAGCAGCTCGGGACTAGCGGGAGTTCAGGGCAATGAGCAGTTCTTC. Translated: CASSSGLAGVQGNEQFF. J is TRBJ2-1 and V is TRBV9; 14 bases fit TRBD2. The junction had 9 bases not matched to a gene; V was cut back by 4 bases and J by 6 bases. Germline V gene sequence: CDR1 SGDLS, CDR2 YYNGEE. CDR3 length: 17 residues.